This paragraph covers one T cell receptor beta chain sequence. Its specificity is unknown. This sample is part of a study of chemoradiotherapy in HPV16-positive cancers. The wider study: A couple of HPV16-positive patients' cells yielded candidate HPV-specific clones and common motifs.

The CDR3 is 13 residues long. Germline loops: CDR1 MNHNY, CDR2 SVGAGI (reference sequence). V trimming: 5 bases; J trimming: 13 bases; junction bases outside the gene matches: 10. Samples were taken several times over chemoradiotherapy. Clones were sequenced by immunoSEQ multiplex PCR, and TCRdb holds only the in-frame ones, with some missing. The table has about 3,300 clones, about 90% seen once; the top ten hold about 9.4%. Findings and limits, study-wide: During treatment, candidate HPV-specific clones and E7-related motifs expanded in tumor. For HPV16-positive patients, expanding HPV-responsive T cells associated with longer recurrence-free survival.

This rearrangement joins TRBV6-6 to TRBJ1-2, with TRBD1 matching over 10 bases. This sample comprised tumor tissue, obtained from a patient who underwent chemoradiotherapy. This TCR was sampled from a human donor with HPV-associated anogenital cancer. CDR3 coding DNA: TGTGCCAGCAGTCCAGGGACAGGGGAGGGGTTCACCTTC. This codes for CASSPGTGEGFTF.